The clone carrying this TCR beta chain was seen at least ten times. Its matching antigen is unknown. The data are from a study of T-cell reconstitution after alpha-beta-depleted transplantation in children. The TCRbeta library incorporated unique molecular identifiers. TCRdb re-analysed the PCR reads in MiXCR, keeping a single row per CDR3 protein. The sample lists some 300,000 distinct CDR3 sequences, around 10% occurring once. Findings and limits, study-wide: It was newly produced T cells that mostly accounted for T-cell counts and diversity one year after transplant.

This CDR3 has 14 residues. Germline lookup yields CDR1 DFQATT and CDR2 SNEGSKA (reference sequence). The V and J ends lost 2 bases and 9 bases, in that order; junction bases with no gene match: 4. The TCR sequence derives from a boy under two years old with acute myeloid leukemia, due to receive a stem cell transplant. The rearrangement joins TRBV20-1 to TRBJ1-6; TRBD1 matches at 10 bases. The source was PBMCs, collected before TCRalphabeta/CD19-depleted stem cell transplant. CDR3 sequence (DNA): TGCAGTGCTAGACCGGGACAGGGGTTTTCACCCCTCCACTTT. It translates to CSARPGQGFSPLHF.